Given below is one T cell receptor (beta chain) in context. What it binds is not known. The data were taken from a study of cytomegalovirus exposure and HLA in healthy donors. General study points: Association of a missense DCLRE1C variant with TCR beta V- and J-gene trimming was reported in a later analysis.

V lost 5 bases, J lost 2 bases, and 11 bases lay in between. This CDR3 is built from 14 residues. Germline V gene lookup returns CDR1 KGHSH and CDR2 LQKENI. It was with 60 Vbeta and 13 Jbeta primers that the PCR ran. Some clones are missing from TCRdb's copy, which holds only in-frame ones; the method was immunoSEQ multiplex PCR. This table holds fewer than 80,000 clones, around three quarters found once. Sequenced material: PBMCs. The TCR originated in a man aged 25 to 40 in good health and CMV-seronegative. The chain combines TRBV18 with TRBJ2-3; D may be TRBD1 (5 bases). The CDR3 nucleotides are TGTGCCAGCTCATCCGGACACTTCACAGATACGCAGTATTTT. Protein product: CASSSGHFTDTQYF. The full variable domain, rest sourced from reference TRBV18 and TRBJ2-3, is NAGVMQNPRHLVRRRGQEARLRCSPMKGHSHVYWYRQLPEEGLKFMVYLQKENIIDESGMPKERFSAEFPKEGPSILRIQQVVRGDSAAYFCASSSGHFTDTQYFGPGTRLTVL.